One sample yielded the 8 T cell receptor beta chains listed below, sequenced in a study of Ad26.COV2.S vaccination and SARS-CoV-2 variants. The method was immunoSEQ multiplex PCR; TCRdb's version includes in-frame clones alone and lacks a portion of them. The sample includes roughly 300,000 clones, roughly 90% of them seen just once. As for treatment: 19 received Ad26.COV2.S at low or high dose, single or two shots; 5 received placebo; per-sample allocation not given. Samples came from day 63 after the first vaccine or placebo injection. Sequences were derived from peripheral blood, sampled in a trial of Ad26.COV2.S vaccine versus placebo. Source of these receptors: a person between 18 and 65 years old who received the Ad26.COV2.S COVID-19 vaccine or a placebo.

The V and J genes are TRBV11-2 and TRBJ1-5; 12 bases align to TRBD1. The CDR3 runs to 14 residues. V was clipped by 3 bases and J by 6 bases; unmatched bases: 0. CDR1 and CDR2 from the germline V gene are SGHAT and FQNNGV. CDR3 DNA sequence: TGTGCCAGCAGCTTGGGACAGGGGGCTCAGCCCCAGCATTTT. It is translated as CASSLGQGAQPQHF.

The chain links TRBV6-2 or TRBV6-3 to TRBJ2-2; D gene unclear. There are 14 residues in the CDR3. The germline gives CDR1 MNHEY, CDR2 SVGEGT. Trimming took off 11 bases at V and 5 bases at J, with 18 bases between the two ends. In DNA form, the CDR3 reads TGTGCCTGCGGTTCGCTTCCGACAACCGGGGAGCTGTTTTTT. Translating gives CACGSLPTTGELFF.

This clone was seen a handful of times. The CDR3 DNA is TGTGCCAGCTACAGGGATACCGGGGAGCTGTTTTTT. This gives the protein CASYRDTGELFF. The V and J genes are TRBV2 and TRBJ2-2; possible D gene TRBD1, 6 bases. The V end lost 8 bases, the J end lost 5 bases, and 9 bases lay between the germline ends. Germline V gives CDR1 SNHLY, CDR2 FYNNEI. This CDR3 region has 12 residues.

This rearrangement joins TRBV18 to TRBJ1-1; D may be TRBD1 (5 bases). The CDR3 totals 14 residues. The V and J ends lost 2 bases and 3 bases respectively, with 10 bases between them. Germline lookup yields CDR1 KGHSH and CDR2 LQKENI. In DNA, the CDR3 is TGTGCCAGCTCACCAACGGAAGGGGACACTGAAGCTTTCTTT. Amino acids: CASSPTEGDTEAFF.

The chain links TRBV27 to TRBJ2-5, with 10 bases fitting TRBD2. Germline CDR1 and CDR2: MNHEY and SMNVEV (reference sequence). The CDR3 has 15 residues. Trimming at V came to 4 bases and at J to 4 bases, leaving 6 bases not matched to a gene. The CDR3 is CASSSPRLAGETQYF. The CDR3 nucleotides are TGTGCCAGCAGTTCTCCCCGACTAGCGGGAGAGACCCAGTACTTC.

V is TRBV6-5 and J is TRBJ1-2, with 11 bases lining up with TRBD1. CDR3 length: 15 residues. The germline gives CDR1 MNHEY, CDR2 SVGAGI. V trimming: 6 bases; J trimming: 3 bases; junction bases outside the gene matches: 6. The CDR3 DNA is TGTGCCAGCAGCTCCGGGACAGGGGGTGACTATGGCTACACCTTC. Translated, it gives CASSSGTGGDYGYTF.

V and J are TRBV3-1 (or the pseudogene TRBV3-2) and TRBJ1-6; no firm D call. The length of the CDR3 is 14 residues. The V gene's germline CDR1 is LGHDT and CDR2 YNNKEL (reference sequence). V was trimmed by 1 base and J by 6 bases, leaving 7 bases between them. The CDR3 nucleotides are TGTGCCAGCAGCCAAGGTGGCAGTAATTCACCCCTCCACTTT. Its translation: CASSQGGSNSPLHF.

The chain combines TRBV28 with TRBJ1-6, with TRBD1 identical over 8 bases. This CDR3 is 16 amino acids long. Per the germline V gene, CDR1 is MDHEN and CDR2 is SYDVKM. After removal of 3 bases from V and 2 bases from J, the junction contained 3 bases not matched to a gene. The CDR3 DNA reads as TGTGCCAGCAGTTTCCGGACAGGGCCCTATAATTCACCCCTCCACTTT. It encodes CASSFRTGPYNSPLHF.